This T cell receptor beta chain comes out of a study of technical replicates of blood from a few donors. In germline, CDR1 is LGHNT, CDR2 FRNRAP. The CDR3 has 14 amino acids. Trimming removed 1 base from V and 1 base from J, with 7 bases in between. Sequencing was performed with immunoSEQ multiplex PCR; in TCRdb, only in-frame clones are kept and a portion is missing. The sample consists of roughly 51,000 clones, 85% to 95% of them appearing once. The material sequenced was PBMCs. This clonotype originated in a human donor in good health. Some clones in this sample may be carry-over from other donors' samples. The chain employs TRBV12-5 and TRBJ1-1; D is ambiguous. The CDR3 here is CASGLADWNTEAFF. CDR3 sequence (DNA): TGTGCTAGTGGTTTGGCGGACTGGAACACTGAAGCTTTCTTT.